The T cell receptor beta chain under discussion was sequenced for a study of T cell changes during pregnancy in multiple sclerosis. The method was immunoSEQ multiplex PCR; TCRdb's version includes in-frame clones alone and lacks a portion of them. The repertoire holds 55,000 to 80,000 clones, with 90% as singletons. V lost 2 bases and J lost 8; bases outside the gene matches: 2. This CDR3 spans 13 amino acids. Germline V lookup: CDR1 MNHNY, CDR2 SVGAGI (reference sequence). This chain uses TRBV6-6 with TRBJ1-2, with 10 bases that match TRBD1. The sequence was obtained from a female donor in good health, enrolled as a control in a pregnancy study. The sample was peripheral blood, taken after pregnancy. The DNA of the CDR3 is TGTGCCAGCAGTTACGAGACAGGGGGCGGCTACACCTTC. Amino acid sequence: CASSYETGGGYTF.